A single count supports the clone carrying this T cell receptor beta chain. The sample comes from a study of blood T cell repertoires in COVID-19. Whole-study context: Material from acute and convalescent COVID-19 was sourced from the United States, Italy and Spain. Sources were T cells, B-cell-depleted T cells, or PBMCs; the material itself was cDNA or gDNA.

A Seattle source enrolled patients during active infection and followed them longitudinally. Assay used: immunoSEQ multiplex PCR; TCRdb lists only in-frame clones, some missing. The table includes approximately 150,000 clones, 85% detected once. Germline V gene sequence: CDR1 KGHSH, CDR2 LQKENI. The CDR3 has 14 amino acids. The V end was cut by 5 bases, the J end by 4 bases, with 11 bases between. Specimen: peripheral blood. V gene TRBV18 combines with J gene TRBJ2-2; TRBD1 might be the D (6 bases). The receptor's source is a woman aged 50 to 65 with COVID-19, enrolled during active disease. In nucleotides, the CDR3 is TGTGCCAGCTCATCGGGACACTTCACCGGGGAGCTGTTTTTT. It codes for CASSSGHFTGELFF.